These 18 T cell receptor beta chains share one sample of origin, sequenced in a study of blood T cells in healthy people across ages. The second PCR ran about 6 to 12 cycles with a sample-barcoded 5' primer and J-beta primers. In TCRdb, the 5' RACE reads were re-called with MiXCR into one record per CDR3 protein. Among about 280,000 distinct CDR3 sequences listed, roughly 29% were seen once. The sequencing sample was made of blood. The receptors derive from a woman in her seventies in good health.

This clonotype was observed a handful of times. This sequence joins TRBV7-2 and TRBJ2-3; D gene ambiguous. Trimming stripped 1 base from V and 6 bases from J, with 11 bases between. CDR1 SGHTA and CDR2 FQGNSA come from the germline V gene. CDR3 length: 14 residues. The DNA for the CDR3 is TGTGCCAGCAGCTTAGGGTCCAGCGCGGATACGCAGTATTTT. This codes for CASSLGSSADTQYF. Looking up the rest from reference TRBV7-2 and TRBJ2-3 gives the full variable domain: GAGVSQSPSNKVTEKGKDVELRCDPISGHTALYWYRQSLGQGLEFLIYFQGNSAPDKSGLPSDRFSAERTGGSVSTLTIQRTQQEDSAVYLCASSLGSSADTQYFGPGTRLTVL.

Only a few counts were recorded for this clonotype. The chain carries TRBV5-1 and TRBJ2-3, with D perhaps matching TRBD1 (6 bases). From germline, CDR1 is SGHRS and CDR2 YFSETQ. The length of the CDR3 is 14 residues. Trimming took 0 bases from V and 4 from J, leaving 9 bases between them. The CDR3 bases are TGCGCCAGCAGCTTGGCCTCAGGGGCAGATACGCAGTATTTT. Translation: CASSLASGADTQYF.

The rearrangement joins TRBV28 to TRBJ2-5, with 14 bases matching TRBD2. The CDR3 consists of 18 residues. V lost 6 bases and J lost 5; bases outside the gene matches: 14. Germline V gene lookup returns CDR1 MDHEN and CDR2 SYDVKM. CDR3 nucleotides: TGTGCCAGCAGCCGACGGACTAGCGGGAGGCCGGATGACGAGACCCAGTACTTC. Protein: CASSRRTSGRPDDETQYF.

As to this clonotype: The junction shows a germline mismatch at one end, possibly a read error. This CDR3 is CASSLAGTSGGYEQFF. CDR3 nucleotide sequence: TGTGCTAGCAGCTTAGCCGGGACTAGTGGAGGGTATGAGCAGTTCTTC. The chain is built from TRBV7-7 and TRBJ2-1; 8 bases match TRBD2. Germline V gene sequence: CDR1 SSHAT, CDR2 FNYEAQ (reference sequence). This CDR3 is built from 16 residues.

The chain links TRBV24-1 to TRBJ2-5; 7 positions agree with TRBD2. V lost 4 bases, J lost 3 bases, and 4 bases stayed unmatched. Per the germline V gene, CDR1 is KGHDR and CDR2 is SFDVKD. The CDR3 has 14 residues. The CDR3 sequence is CATSEPSGKETQYF. DNA of the CDR3: TGTGCCACCAGTGAGCCCAGCGGGAAAGAGACCCAGTACTTC.

Only a few counts were recorded for this clonotype. J is TRBJ2-1 and V is TRBV14; no clear D gene. The CDR3 consists of 16 residues. From germline, CDR1 is SGHDN and CDR2 FVKESK. V gave up 0 bases and J gave up 4 bases, with 13 bases separating them. CDR3 bases: TGTGCCAGCAGCCAAGATGTCCCTACAATATACAATGAGCAGTTCTTC. Protein: CASSQDVPTIYNEQFF. Based on the CDR3 plus reference TRBV14 and TRBJ2-1, the full variable domain is EAGVTQFPSHSVIEKGQTVTLRCDPISGHDNLYWYRRVMGKEIKFLLHFVKESKQDESGMPNNRFLAERTGGTYSTLKVQPAELEDSGVYFCASSQDVPTIYNEQFFGPGTRLTVL.

The chain couples TRBV20-1 to TRBJ2-3; D assignment may be TRBD1 or TRBD2 (5 bases each). The germline gives CDR1 DFQATT, CDR2 SNEGSKA (reference sequence). Trimming left V 5 bases short and J 5 bases short, with 14 bases between. This CDR3 has 13 residues. Here the CDR3 DNA reads TGCAGTGCTCCGGGTTGGGGGTTAGATACGCAGTATTTT. This encodes CSAPGWGLDTQYF.

The V call is TRBV20-1, the J call TRBJ2-5, with D unresolved. Trimming removed 0 bases from V and 1 base from J, with 12 bases in between. Germline lookup yields CDR1 DFQATT and CDR2 SNEGSKA (reference sequence). The CDR3 extends over 15 amino acids. The CDR3 DNA reads TGCAGTGCTAGAGATCTTGCGGCACCCCAAGAGACCCAGTACTTC. Its translation: CSARDLAAPQETQYF.

For the CDR3, the DNA is TGTGCCAGCAGGGGGGGCGGGAGCCTTGGCTCCTACGAGCAGTACTTC. This gives the protein CASRGGGSLGSYEQYF. V usage is TRBV12-3 or TRBV12-4 and J usage is TRBJ2-7; the D gene is possibly TRBD2 (7 bases). Trimming cost V 6 bases and J 0 bases, with 18 bases left between them. This CDR3 region has 16 residues.

V and J are TRBV12-3 or TRBV12-4 and TRBJ1-2; D is perhaps TRBD1 (5 bases). CDR3 length: 16 residues. Trimming removed 4 bases from V and 4 bases from J, with 19 bases in between. CDR3 sequence reads: CASSSDRDLRSYGYTF. The CDR3 DNA reads TGTGCCAGCAGTTCCGACAGAGATCTGCGCTCCTATGGCTACACCTTC.

The chain is built from TRBV5-6 and TRBJ1-1; TRBD1 matches 9 bases. The V segment lost 4 bases and the J segment 3 bases; nucleotides outside the gene matches: 7. CDR3 length: 15 residues. Germline values: CDR1 SGHDT, CDR2 YYEEEE. The CDR3 spells CASSRRTGVYTEAFF. The CDR3 DNA reads TGTGCCAGCAGCCGGAGGACAGGGGTATACACTGAAGCTTTCTTT. Variable domain in full (rest from reference TRBV5-6 and TRBJ1-1): DAGVTQSPTHLIKTRGQQVTLRCSPKSGHDTVSWYQQALGQGPQFIFQYYEEEERQRGNFPDRFSGHQFPNYSSELNVNALLLGDSALYLCASSRRTGVYTEAFFGQGTRLTVV.

This clonotype showed up just a few times. The chain employs TRBV20-1 and TRBJ2-2; 10 nucleotides agree with TRBD2. The germline CDR1 and CDR2 sequences are DFQATT and SNEGSKA (reference sequence). The CDR3 runs to 14 residues. V lost 4 bases to trimming and J lost 5 bases; unmatched junction nucleotides: 4. The CDR3 sequence is CSAMKAGGTGELFF. CDR3 DNA sequence: TGCAGTGCTATGAAAGCGGGAGGGACCGGGGAGCTGTTTTTT.

This clonotype has at least ten counts. The chain couples TRBV12-3 or TRBV12-4 to TRBJ2-5, with D unresolved. V was cut by 2 bases and J by 6 bases, with 4 bases left in between. The CDR3 totals 11 residues. Here the CDR3 reads CASSLTKTQYF. CDR3 sequence (DNA): TGTGCCAGCAGTTTAACAAAGACCCAGTACTTC.

This clonotype was seen just once. This rearrangement joins TRBV7-9 to TRBJ2-5, with 10 bases matching TRBD1. The DNA end favors TRBJ2-7, so the J call may be wrong. The CDR3 covers 18 residues. Looked up from germline, CDR1 is SEHNR and CDR2 is FQNEAQ (reference sequence). Here the CDR3 reads CATSRWDRGFIRSYEQYF. CDR3 in DNA: TGTGCCACCTCCAGGTGGGACAGGGGTTTCATTAGATCCTACGAGCAGTACTTC.

The genes are TRBV14 and TRBJ2-2; D is uncertain. The V gene's germline CDR1 is SGHDN and CDR2 FVKESK. V was cut by 0 bases and J by 7 bases, with 9 bases left in between. The length of the CDR3 is 14 residues. This CDR3 reads CASSQDYGFGELFF. The CDR3 region has the DNA TGTGCCAGCAGCCAAGACTACGGTTTCGGGGAGCTGTTTTTT.

About this clonotype itself: At one end, the junction sequence differs from germline, possibly due to a read error. In DNA form, the CDR3 reads TGTGCCAGCAGACCTAGGGGGCCGGACACTGGAGCTTTCTTT. Encoded protein: CASRPRGPDTGAFF. The chain links TRBV5-6 to TRBJ1-1, with 7 positions matching TRBD1. The CDR3 has 14 amino acids. In germline, CDR1 is SGHDT, CDR2 YYEEEE.

At least ten counts were recorded for this clonotype. The chain links TRBV4-2 to TRBJ1-2; maybe TRBD1 (6 bases). Trimming removed 0 bases from V and 3 bases from J, with 8 bases in between. Looked up from germline, CDR1 is LGHNA and CDR2 is YNFKEQ. The CDR3 is made up of 14 amino acids. CDR3 nucleotides: TGTGCCAGCAGCCAAGAGTCAGGGGACTATGGCTACACCTTC. It yields the protein CASSQESGDYGYTF.

The table lists this clonotype with many counts. CDR3 coding DNA: TGTGCCAGCAGCTACGGAGGGACTAGCGGGTACAATGAGCAGTTCTTC. The encoded protein is CASSYGGTSGYNEQFF. This sequence joins TRBV11-2 and TRBJ2-1; 12 bases agree with TRBD2. The trim removed 4 bases at V and 4 bases at J, leaving 5 bases unmatched. The CDR3 is 16 amino acids. Germline V gene data show CDR1 as SGHAT and CDR2 as FQNNGV.